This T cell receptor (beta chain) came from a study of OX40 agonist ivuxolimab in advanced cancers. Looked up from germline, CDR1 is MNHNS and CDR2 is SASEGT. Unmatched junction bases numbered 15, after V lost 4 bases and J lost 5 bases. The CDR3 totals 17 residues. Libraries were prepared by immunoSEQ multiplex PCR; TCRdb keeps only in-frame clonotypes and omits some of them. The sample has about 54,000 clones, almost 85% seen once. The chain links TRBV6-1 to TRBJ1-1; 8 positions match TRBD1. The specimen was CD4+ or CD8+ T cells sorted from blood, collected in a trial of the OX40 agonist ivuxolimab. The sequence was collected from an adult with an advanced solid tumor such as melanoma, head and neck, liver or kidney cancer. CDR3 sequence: CASSVPYQIRDRTEAFF. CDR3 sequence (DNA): TGTGCCAGCAGTGTTCCTTACCAAATCCGGGACAGGACTGAAGCTTTCTTT.